This TCR beta chain was retrieved from a study of T cells expressing NK-cell markers. Study-wide background: Sorted CD3+CD56+NKG2C+, CD3+CD56+NKG2C- and CD3+CD56-NKG2C+ T-cell subsets were beta-chain profiled. Notes on the study in general: The CD3+CD56-NKG2C+ fraction of a few donors was also led by these clonotypes. Of the CD8+ T cell pool in 6 or 7 donors, roughly 1.0-8% was accounted for by dominant NKG2C+ clonotypes.

The CDR3 is 17 amino acids. From germline, CDR1 is SGHRS and CDR2 YFSETQ. The TCR beta cDNA came from 5'RACE template switching with UMIs. Following a re-call of the 5' RACE reads, TCRdb has one entry per CDR3 protein and lacks DNA. This table holds roughly 160,000 distinct CDR3 sequences. As concerns this clonotype: The target antigen is unknown.

The chain recombines TRBV5-1 with TRBJ2-5; the D gene TCRdb calls, TRBD2, cannot be checked with no DNA. The sequenced material came from blood T cells: a sorted CD56 or NKG2C T cell subset, CD4+ or CD8+ T cells, or bulk PBMC T cells (not recorded which). This receptor was obtained from a woman aged 18 to 69 in good health. This CDR3 is CASSLFGGSGNQETQYF. Looking up the rest from reference TRBV5-1 and TRBJ2-5 gives the full variable domain: KAGVTQTPRYLIKTRGQQVTLSCSPISGHRSVSWYQQTPGQGLQFLFEYFSETQRNKGNFPGRFSGRQFSNSRSEMNVSTLELGDSALYLCASSLFGGSGNQETQYFGPGTRLLVL.